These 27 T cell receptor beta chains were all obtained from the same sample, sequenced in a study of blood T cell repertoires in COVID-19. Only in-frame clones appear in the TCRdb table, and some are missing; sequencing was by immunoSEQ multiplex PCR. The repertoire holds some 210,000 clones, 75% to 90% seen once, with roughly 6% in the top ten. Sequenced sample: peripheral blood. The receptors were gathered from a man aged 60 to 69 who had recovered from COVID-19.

The CDR3 loop is CASSSRLAVQETQYF. The CDR3 region has the DNA TGTGCCAGCAGCTCCCGCCTAGCGGTACAAGAGACCCAGTACTTC. The chain is built from TRBV7-9 and TRBJ2-5; 7 positions match TRBD2. Germline values: CDR1 SEHNR, CDR2 FQNEAQ (reference sequence). With 4 bases clipped from V and 2 bases from J, the junction kept 7 bases outside the gene matches. The CDR3 has 15 amino acids.

The CDR3 here is CASRLTREHSRGEQFF. CDR3 in DNA: TGTGCCAGCAGGTTAACCCGAGAGCATTCGAGAGGGGAGCAGTTCTTC. This chain links TRBV5-6 with TRBJ2-1; weak D call: TRBD2 (5 bases). CDR1 is SGHDT, CDR2 YYEEEE, per germline. The CDR3 has 16 residues. V was trimmed by 5 bases and J by 10 bases, leaving 25 bases between them.

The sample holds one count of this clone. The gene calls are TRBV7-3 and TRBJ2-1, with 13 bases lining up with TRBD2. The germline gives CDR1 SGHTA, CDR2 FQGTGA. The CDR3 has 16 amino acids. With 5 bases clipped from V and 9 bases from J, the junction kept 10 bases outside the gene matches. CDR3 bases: TGTGCCAGCAGCCGGAGCACTAGCGGGGGGGCGAGTGAGCAGTTCTTC. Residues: CASSRSTSGGASEQFF.

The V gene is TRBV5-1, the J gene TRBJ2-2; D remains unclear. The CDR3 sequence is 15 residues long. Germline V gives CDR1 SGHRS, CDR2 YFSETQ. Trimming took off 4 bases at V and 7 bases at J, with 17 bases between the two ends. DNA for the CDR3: TGCGCCAGCAGCCCGTCTACCGCCTCGGTCGGGGAGCTGTTTTTT. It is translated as CASSPSTASVGELFF.

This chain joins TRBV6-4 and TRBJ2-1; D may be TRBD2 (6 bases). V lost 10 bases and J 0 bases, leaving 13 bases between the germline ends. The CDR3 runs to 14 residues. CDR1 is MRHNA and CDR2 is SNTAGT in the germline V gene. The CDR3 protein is CANYSGSSYNEQFF. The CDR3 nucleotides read TGTGCCAACTATAGCGGTAGCTCCTACAATGAGCAGTTCTTC.

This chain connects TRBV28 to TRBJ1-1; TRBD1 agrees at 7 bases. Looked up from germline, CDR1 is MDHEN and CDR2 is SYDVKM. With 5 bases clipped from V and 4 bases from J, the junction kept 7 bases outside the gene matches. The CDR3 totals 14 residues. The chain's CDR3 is CASSPGTVLTEAFF. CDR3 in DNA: TGTGCCAGCAGTCCCGGGACAGTCCTCACTGAAGCTTTCTTT.

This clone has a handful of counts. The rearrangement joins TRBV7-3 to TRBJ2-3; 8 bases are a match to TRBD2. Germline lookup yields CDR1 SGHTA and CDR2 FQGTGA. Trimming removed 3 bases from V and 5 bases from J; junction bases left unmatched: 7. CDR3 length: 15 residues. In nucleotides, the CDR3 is TGTGCCAGCAGCTTTACCGGCGGGGGGAGAGATACGCAGTATTTT. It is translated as CASSFTGGGRDTQYF. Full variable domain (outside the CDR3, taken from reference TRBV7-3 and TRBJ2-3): GAGVSQTPSNKVTEKGKYVELRCDPISGHTALYWYRQSLGQGPEFLIYFQGTGAADDSGLPNDRFFAVRPEGSVSTLKIQRTERGDSAVYLCASSFTGGGRDTQYFGPGTRLTVL.

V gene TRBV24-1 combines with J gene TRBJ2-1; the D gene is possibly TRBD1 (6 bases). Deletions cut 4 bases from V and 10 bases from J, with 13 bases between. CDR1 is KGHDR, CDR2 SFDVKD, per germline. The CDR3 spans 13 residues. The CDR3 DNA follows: TGTGCCACCAGTGAGGGTGACAGGCCCGAGCAGTTCTTC. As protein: CATSEGDRPEQFF.

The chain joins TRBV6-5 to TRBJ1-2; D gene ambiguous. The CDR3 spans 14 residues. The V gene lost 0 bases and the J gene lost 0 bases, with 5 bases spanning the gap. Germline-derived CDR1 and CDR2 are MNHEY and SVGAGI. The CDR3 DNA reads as TGTGCCAGCAGTTACTCGGCCCCTAACTATGGCTACACCTTC. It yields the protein CASSYSAPNYGYTF.

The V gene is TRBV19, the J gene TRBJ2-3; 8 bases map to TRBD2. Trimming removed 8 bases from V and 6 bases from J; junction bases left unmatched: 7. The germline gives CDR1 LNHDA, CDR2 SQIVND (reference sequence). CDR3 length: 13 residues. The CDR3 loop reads CASLREAGDTQYF. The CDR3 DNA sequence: TGTGCCAGTCTGCGGGAGGCCGGTGATACGCAGTATTTT.

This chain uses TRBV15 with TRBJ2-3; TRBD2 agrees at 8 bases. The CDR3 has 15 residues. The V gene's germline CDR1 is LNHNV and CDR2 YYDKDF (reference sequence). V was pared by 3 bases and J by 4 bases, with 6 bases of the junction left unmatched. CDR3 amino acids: CATSSKREIADTQYF. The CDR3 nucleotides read TGTGCCACCAGCAGTAAGCGGGAGATCGCAGATACGCAGTATTTT.

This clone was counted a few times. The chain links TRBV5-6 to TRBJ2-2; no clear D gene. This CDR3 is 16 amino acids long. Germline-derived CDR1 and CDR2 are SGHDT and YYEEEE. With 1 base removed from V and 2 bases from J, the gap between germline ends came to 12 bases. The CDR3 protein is CASSLTALLNTGELFF. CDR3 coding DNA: TGTGCCAGCAGCTTGACAGCCCTACTTAACACCGGGGAGCTGTTTTTT.

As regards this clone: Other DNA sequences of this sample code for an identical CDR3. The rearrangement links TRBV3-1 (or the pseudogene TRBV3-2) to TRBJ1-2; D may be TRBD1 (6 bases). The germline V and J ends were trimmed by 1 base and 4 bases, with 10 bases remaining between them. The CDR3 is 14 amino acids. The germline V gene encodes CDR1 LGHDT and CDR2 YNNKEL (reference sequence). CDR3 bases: TGTGCCAGCAGCCAAGGCGGACAGTCCTATGGCTACACCTTC. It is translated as CASSQGGQSYGYTF.

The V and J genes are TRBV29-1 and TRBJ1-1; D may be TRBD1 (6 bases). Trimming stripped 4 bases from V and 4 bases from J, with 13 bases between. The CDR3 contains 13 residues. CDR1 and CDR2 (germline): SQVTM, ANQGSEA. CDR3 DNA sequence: TGCAGCGTTGTTTGGGGGCGGGCCACTGAAGCTTTCTTT. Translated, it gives CSVVWGRATEAFF.

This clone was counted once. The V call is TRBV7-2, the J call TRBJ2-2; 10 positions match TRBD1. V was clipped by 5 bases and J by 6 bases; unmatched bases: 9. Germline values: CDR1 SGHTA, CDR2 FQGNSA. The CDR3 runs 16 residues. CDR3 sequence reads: CASSLSRDRGAGELFF. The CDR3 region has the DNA TGTGCCAGCAGCCTATCCCGGGACAGGGGTGCCGGGGAGCTGTTTTTT.

Written as DNA, the CDR3 is TGTGCCAGCAGTCCGAGGGGGGGCTCCTACGAGCAGTACTTC. Translation gives CASSPRGGSYEQYF. The gene calls are TRBV5-4 and TRBJ2-7; perhaps TRBD2 as D (7 bases). Trimming took off 5 bases at V and 0 bases at J, with 12 bases between the two ends. The CDR3 is 14 amino acids. From germline, CDR1 is SGHNT and CDR2 YYREEE (reference sequence). The variable domain in full, with the rest retrieved from reference TRBV5-4 and TRBJ2-7, is ETGVTQSPTHLIKTRGQQVTLRCSSQSGHNTVSWYQQALGQGPQFIFQYYREEENGRGNFPPRFSGLQFPNYSSELNVNALELDDSALYLCASSPRGGSYEQYFGPGTRLTVT.

The CDR3 loop is CARDGGQKTYGYTF. CDR3 DNA: TGTGCCAGGGACGGGGGGCAGAAGACCTATGGCTACACCTTC. The chain couples TRBV27 to TRBJ1-2; tentative D call: TRBD1 (6 bases). The CDR3 consists of 14 residues. V lost 9 bases and J lost 4, with 18 bases in between. Germline assignment: CDR1 MNHEY and CDR2 SMNVEV (reference sequence).

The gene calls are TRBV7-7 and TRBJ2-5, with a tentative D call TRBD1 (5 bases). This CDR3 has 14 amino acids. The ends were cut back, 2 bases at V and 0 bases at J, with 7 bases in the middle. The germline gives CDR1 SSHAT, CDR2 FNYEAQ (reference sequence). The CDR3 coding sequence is TGTGCCAGCAGCTTAATGGGGCACCAAGAGACCCAGTACTTC. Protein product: CASSLMGHQETQYF.

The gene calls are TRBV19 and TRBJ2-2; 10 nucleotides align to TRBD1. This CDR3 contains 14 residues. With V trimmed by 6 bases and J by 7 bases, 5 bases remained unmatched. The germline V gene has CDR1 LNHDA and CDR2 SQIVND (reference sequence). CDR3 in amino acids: CASRPGQGNGELFF. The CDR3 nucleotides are TGTGCCAGTAGGCCGGGACAGGGGAACGGGGAGCTGTTTTTT.

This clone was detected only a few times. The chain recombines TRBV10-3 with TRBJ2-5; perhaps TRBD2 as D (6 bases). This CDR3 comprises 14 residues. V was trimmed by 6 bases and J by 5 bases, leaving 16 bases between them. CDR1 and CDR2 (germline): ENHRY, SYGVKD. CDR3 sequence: CAISPMAGRETQYF. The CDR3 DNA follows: TGTGCCATCAGCCCCATGGCGGGAAGGGAGACCCAGTACTTC.

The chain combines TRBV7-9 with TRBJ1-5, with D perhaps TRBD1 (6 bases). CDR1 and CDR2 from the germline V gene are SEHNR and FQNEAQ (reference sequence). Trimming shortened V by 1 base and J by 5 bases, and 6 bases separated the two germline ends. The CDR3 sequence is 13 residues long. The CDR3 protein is CASSLEGDQPQHF. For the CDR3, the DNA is TGTGCCAGCAGCTTAGAGGGGGATCAGCCCCAGCATTTT. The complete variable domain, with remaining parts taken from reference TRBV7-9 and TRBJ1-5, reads DTGVSQNPRHKITKRGQNVTFRCDPISEHNRLYWYRQTLGQGPEFLTYFQNEAQLEKSRLLSDRFSAERPKGSFSTLEIQRTEQGDSAMYLCASSLEGDQPQHFGDGTRLSIL.

The CDR3 bases are TGCGCCAGCAGCCCTCCGGGGATGAACACCGGGGAGCTGTTTTTT. This codes for CASSPPGMNTGELFF. V usage is TRBV4-1 and J usage is TRBJ2-2, with D tentatively TRBD2 (5 bases). The CDR3 has 15 residues. CDR1 is MGHRA and CDR2 is YSYEKL in the germline V gene. Trimming left V 4 bases short and J 1 base short, with 10 bases between.

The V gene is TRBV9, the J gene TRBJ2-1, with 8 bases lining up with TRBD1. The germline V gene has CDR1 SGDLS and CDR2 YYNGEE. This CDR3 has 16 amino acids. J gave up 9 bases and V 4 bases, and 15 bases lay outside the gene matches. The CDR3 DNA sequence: TGTGCCAGCAGCCCTACGGAATACACAGGGGGGAGTGAGCAGTTCTTC. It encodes CASSPTEYTGGSEQFF.

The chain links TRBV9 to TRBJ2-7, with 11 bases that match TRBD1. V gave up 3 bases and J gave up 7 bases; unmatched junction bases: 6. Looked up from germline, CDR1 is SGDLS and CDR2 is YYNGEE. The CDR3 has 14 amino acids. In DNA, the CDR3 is TGTGCCAGCAGCGCGGGACAGGGGGGTTTAGAGCAGTACTTC. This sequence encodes CASSAGQGGLEQYF. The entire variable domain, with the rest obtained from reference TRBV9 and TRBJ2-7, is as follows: DSGVTQTPKHLITATGQRVTLRCSPRSGDLSVYWYQQSLDQGLQFLIQYYNGEERAKGNILERFSAQQFPDLHSELNLSSLELGDSALYFCASSAGQGGLEQYFGPGTRLTVT.

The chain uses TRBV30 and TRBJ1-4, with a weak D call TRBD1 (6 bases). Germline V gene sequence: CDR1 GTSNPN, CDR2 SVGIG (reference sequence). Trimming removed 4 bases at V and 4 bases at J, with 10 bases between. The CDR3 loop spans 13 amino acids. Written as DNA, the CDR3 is TGTGCCTGGACCGGGACATTTAATGAAAAACTGTTTTTT. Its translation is CAWTGTFNEKLFF. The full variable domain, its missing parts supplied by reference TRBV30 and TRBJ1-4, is SQTIHQWPATLVQPVGSPLSLECTVEGTSNPNLYWYRQAAGRGLQLLFYSVGIGQISSEVPQNLSASRPQDRQFILSSKKLLLSDSGFYLCAWTGTFNEKLFFGSGTQLSVL.

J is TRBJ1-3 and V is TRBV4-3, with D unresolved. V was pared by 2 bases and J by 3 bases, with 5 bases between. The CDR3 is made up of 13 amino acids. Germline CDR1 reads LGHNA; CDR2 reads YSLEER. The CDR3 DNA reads TGCGCCAGCAGCCAATCTGTTGGAAACACCATATATTTT. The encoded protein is CASSQSVGNTIYF.

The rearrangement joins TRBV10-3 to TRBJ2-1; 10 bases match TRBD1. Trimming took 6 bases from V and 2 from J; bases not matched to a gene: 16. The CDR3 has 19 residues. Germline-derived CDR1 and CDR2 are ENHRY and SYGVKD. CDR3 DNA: TGTGCCATCAGAGCCGGGACAGGGGAGAGGGGAGTCCCCTACAATGAGCAGTTCTTC. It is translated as CAIRAGTGERGVPYNEQFF.